This record looks at one TCR beta chain sequence and its context. As yet, its antigen is unknown. The data are from a study of CXCR3-negative and CXCR3-positive naive CD8 T cells. As for the study in general: Sequencing brought in around 140 million TRB reads altogether, and each library got about 1.5 +/- 0.3 million.

CDR3 length: 17 residues. Germline-derived CDR1 and CDR2 are MNHEY and SVGAGI. Using triplicate sorts, roughly 300,000 cells were collected each time from every CD8+ T cell subset. Whole-study results and caveats: TRBV-TRBJ usage was alike in naive CXCR3-negative and CXCR3-positive cells but differed in memory cells. Similarly elevated diversity marked both naive subsets, with memory CD8+ cells showing far lower diversity.

UMI-labeled 5' RACE TRB cDNA libraries were prepared from the cells. TCRdb re-called the 5' RACE reads; every CDR3 protein appears as one record, without DNA. Its table records approximately 60,000 distinct CDR3 sequences. The sample was memory CD8+ T cells from blood. The chain carries TRBV6-5 and TRBJ2-7; the TCRdb call, TRBD1, lacks DNA for checking. The source of this sequence is a human donor in good health. Some clones in this sample may be carry-over from other donors' samples. The CDR3 region is CASSYGTGGASGDEQYF.